A single sample is the source of the 20 T cell receptor beta chains below, sequenced in a study of T cell responses to AZD1222 COVID-19 vaccine (dated by TCRdb to about 2021). The sample's time point, from its label and the paper: baseline before first vaccination. Receptor amplification or capture employed the immunoSEQ multiplex PCR assay. TCRdb's version of the immuneACCESS table is confined to in-frame rearrangements and falls short of the full clone set. An unresolved V gene accounts for under half of the shortfall where checked; the remainder is of unknown origin. In all, the sample holds 150,000 to 200,000 clones, and about 90% of those were seen once. The ten largest clonotypes hold about 2.5% of the sample. The sample consisted of peripheral blood, taken on day 0 of AZD1222 vaccination. These receptors came from an adult in good health.

The CDR3 spells CASSLVGVLFGTQYF. The DNA of the CDR3 is TGTGCCAGCAGCTTAGTAGGGGTATTATTTGGTACGCAGTATTTT. V is TRBV11-2 and J is TRBJ2-3, with D possibly matching TRBD1 (5 bases). V gave up 1 base and J gave up 8 bases, with 16 bases separating them. The CDR3 consists of 15 residues. CDR1 is SGHAT and CDR2 is FQNNGV in the germline V gene.

This chain joins TRBV2 and TRBJ1-4; perhaps TRBD1 as D (6 bases). The V and J ends lost 5 bases and 2 bases respectively, with 15 bases between them. Germline V lookup: CDR1 SNHLY, CDR2 FYNNEI. CDR3 length: 16 amino acids. The CDR3 here is CASSQQGLVTNEKLFF. In nucleotides, the CDR3 is TGTGCCAGCAGTCAACAGGGTCTAGTCACTAATGAAAAACTGTTTTTT.

The rearrangement links TRBV4-1 to TRBJ1-2, with a possible D match to TRBD1 (5 bases). The CDR3 has 14 residues. Germline lookup yields CDR1 MGHRA and CDR2 YSYEKL. V shed 0 bases and J shed 4 bases, with 9 bases lying between them. The CDR3 spells CASSQDSGLYGYTF. As DNA, the CDR3 is TGCGCCAGCAGCCAAGATTCGGGACTCTATGGCTACACCTTC.

This sequence joins TRBV19 and TRBJ2-2; perhaps TRBD2 as D (5 bases). Per the germline V gene, CDR1 is LNHDA and CDR2 is SQIVND (reference sequence). V lost 1 base and J lost 4, with 7 bases in between. CDR3 length: 14 amino acids. CDR3 nucleotide sequence: TGTGCCAGTAGTATAGTGGGGAGCACCGGGGAGCTGTTTTTT. Protein: CASSIVGSTGELFF.

The chain joins TRBV7-8 to TRBJ1-6; a possible D gene is TRBD1 (6 bases). This CDR3 comprises 14 residues. Trimming took 3 bases from V and 10 from J, leaving 13 bases between them. The germline gives CDR1 SGHVS, CDR2 FQNEAQ. The CDR3 DNA reads TGTGCCAGCAGCTTTGGGGGGCCAGGGTCACCCCTCCACTTT. This encodes CASSFGGPGSPLHF.

V and J are TRBV28 and TRBJ1-1; D unresolved. CDR3 length equals 13 residues. Germline V gives CDR1 MDHEN, CDR2 SYDVKM. V gave up 9 bases and J gave up 2 bases, with 13 bases separating them. The CDR3 DNA follows: TGTGCCAGTACAGAGCCCTACAACACTGAAGCTTTCTTT. Translated, it gives CASTEPYNTEAFF.

This chain connects TRBV9 to TRBJ1-3; maybe TRBD1 (6 bases). This CDR3 comprises 16 residues. Germline V gene data show CDR1 as SGDLS and CDR2 as YYNGEE. V was pared by 0 bases and J by 5 bases, with 15 bases between. DNA for the CDR3: TGTGCCAGCAGCGTAGAGTTTCGGGGGCTTCGAAACACCATATATTTT. This translates into CASSVEFRGLRNTIYF.

The chain uses TRBV2 and TRBJ2-6, with 10 bases that match TRBD1. CDR3 length equals 17 residues. Trimming removed 5 bases from V and 4 bases from J; junction bases left unmatched: 8. Per germline, CDR1 SNHLY and CDR2 FYNNEI. CDR3 amino acids: CASSLTGGASGANVLTF. CDR3 coding DNA: TGTGCCAGCAGTTTGACAGGGGGCGCTTCCGGGGCCAACGTCCTGACTTTC.

V is TRBV10-2 and J is TRBJ1-5; 8 bases match TRBD1. V lost 3 bases and J lost 3; bases outside the gene matches: 4. Per germline, CDR1 WSHSY and CDR2 SAAADI. The CDR3 contains 15 residues. In DNA form, the CDR3 reads TGCGCCAGCAGTGACGGACAGGGATTCAATCAGCCCCAGCATTTT. Translation gives CASSDGQGFNQPQHF.

The V gene is TRBV18, the J gene TRBJ1-2, with 8 bases that match TRBD1. The trim removed 6 bases at V and 2 bases at J, leaving 8 bases unmatched. The CDR3 sequence is 15 residues long. CDR1 KGHSH and CDR2 LQKENI come from the germline V gene. CDR3 loop: CASSPMGDRNYGYTF. The CDR3 DNA sequence: TGTGCCAGCTCCCCCATGGGGGACAGGAACTATGGCTACACCTTC.

V and J are TRBV16 and TRBJ1-2; 10 bases are a match to TRBD1. Germline CDR1 KGHSY, CDR2 FQNENV. The CDR3 extends over 15 amino acids. V shed 3 bases, J shed 2 bases, and the junction held 3 bases outside the gene matches. In nucleotides, the CDR3 is TGTGCCAGCAGCCACTTGACAGGGGGCAACTATGGCTACACCTTC. Protein product: CASSHLTGGNYGYTF.

A single count supports this clone. The chain carries TRBV28 and TRBJ2-7; possible D gene TRBD1, 5 bases. Germline V gene lookup returns CDR1 MDHEN and CDR2 SYDVKM. The CDR3 is 12 residues long. Trimming cost V 10 bases and J 2 bases, with 12 bases left between them. The CDR3 DNA follows: TGTGCCACCTGGGGCGGACCCTACGAGCAGTACTTC. Encoded protein: CATWGGPYEQYF.

The chain links TRBV27 to TRBJ1-5, with TRBD1 matching 8 bases. Germline V gene sequence: CDR1 MNHEY, CDR2 SMNVEV (reference sequence). V shed 8 bases, J shed 4 bases, and the junction held 16 bases outside the gene matches. The CDR3 has 17 residues. The CDR3 DNA sequence: TGTGCCAGCTCTAATAACGACAGGGGCAAATCAAATCAGCCCCAGCATTTT. Translating it yields CASSNNDRGKSNQPQHF.

The chain couples TRBV19 to TRBJ2-5; possible D gene TRBD1, 6 bases. CDR1 and CDR2 from the germline V gene are LNHDA and SQIVND (reference sequence). The V gene lost 0 bases and the J gene lost 5 bases, with 10 bases spanning the gap. The CDR3 totals 14 residues. Here the CDR3 DNA reads TGTGCCAGTAGTATAGATCTGGACAGCGAGACCCAGTACTTC. Protein: CASSIDLDSETQYF.

The chain joins TRBV28 to TRBJ1-2; no reliable D call. CDR1 MDHEN and CDR2 SYDVKM come from the germline V gene. The CDR3 length is 13 residues. V gave up 5 bases and J gave up 2 bases, with 9 bases separating them. The CDR3 region is CASSPVGNYGYTF. CDR3 nucleotides: TGTGCCAGCAGTCCCGTTGGGAACTATGGCTACACCTTC.

The chain recombines TRBV5-5 with TRBJ1-5; D is possibly TRBD1 (6 bases). CDR3 size: 16 residues. The germline gives CDR1 SGHKS, CDR2 YYEKEE (reference sequence). Between the trimmed V and J ends, which lost 4 bases and 2 bases, there was a span of 16 bases. The CDR3 protein is CASSPGTPRGNQPQHF. CDR3 nucleotides: TGTGCCAGCAGCCCTGGGACACCCCGGGGCAATCAGCCCCAGCATTTT. Complete variable domain (other parts from reference TRBV5-5 and TRBJ1-5): DAGVTQSPTHLIKTRGQQVTLRCSPISGHKSVSWYQQVLGQGPQFIFQYYEKEERGRGNFPDRFSARQFPNYSSELNVNALLLGDSALYLCASSPGTPRGNQPQHFGDGTRLSIL.

The chain couples TRBV18 to TRBJ2-7; no clear D. Trimming removed 0 bases at V and 2 bases at J, with 11 bases between. The CDR3 has 15 amino acids. Germline V gene data show CDR1 as KGHSH and CDR2 as LQKENI. CDR3 region: CASSPPPASTYEQYF. CDR3 bases: TGTGCCAGCTCACCACCTCCGGCGTCCACCTACGAGCAGTACTTC.

This rearrangement joins TRBV4-2 to TRBJ2-7, with D possibly matching TRBD2 (5 bases). Germline V gene lookup returns CDR1 LGHNA and CDR2 YNFKEQ. The CDR3 spans 14 residues. The V and J ends lost 0 bases and 7 bases respectively, with 13 bases between them. CDR3 protein: CASSQDPHREEQYF. Here the CDR3 DNA reads TGTGCCAGCAGCCAAGACCCCCACCGGGAAGAGCAGTACTTC.

The genes are TRBV5-6 and TRBJ2-2; D is unclear. This CDR3 spans 16 amino acids. Trimming removed 0 bases from V and 5 bases from J, with 14 bases in between. CDR1 is SGHDT and CDR2 is YYEEEE in the germline V gene. CDR3 protein: CASSLESRRRTGELFF. CDR3 nucleotides: TGTGCCAGCAGCTTGGAGTCTAGAAGGCGAACCGGGGAGCTGTTTTTT.

The chain couples TRBV18 to TRBJ2-1; perhaps TRBD2 as D (5 bases). The CDR3 is 17 amino acids. Germline V lookup: CDR1 KGHSH, CDR2 LQKENI. The V gene lost 4 bases and the J gene lost 1 base, with 17 bases spanning the gap. The DNA of the CDR3 is TGTGCCAGCTCACACTCCCTTAGCGAAAGGTCCTACAATGAGCAGTTCTTC. This sequence encodes CASSHSLSERSYNEQFF.